The rows below give T cell receptor beta chains drawn from one sample of a study of shared clonotypes between healthy human individuals. The table came from immunoSEQ multiplex PCR; TCRdb's copy has only in-frame clones and leaves some out. The table includes about 2.1 million clones, 85% to 95% detected once. Sequencing was carried out using naive CD8+ T cells from PBMCs. These receptors all stem from a man between 18 and 35 years old in good health. Some clones in this sample may be carry-over from other donors' samples. CDR3s include the opening cysteine and the closing phenylalanine or tryptophan. The D gene is left open where the match is weak. A clone size is listed for some rows: how often the clone was seen (once, few, many), or a class if it is expanded.

TRBJ1-3,TRBV9,TRBD1,NA,TGTGCCAGCAGCGGGGGGGACAGCCACACCATATATTTT,CASSGGDSHTIYF
TRBJ2-7,TRBV5-1,TRBD1,NA,TGCGCCAGCAGCTTGGAGGGGACAGGGCTCGCTTGGTACTTC,CASSLEGTGLAWYF
TRBJ2-7,TRBV6-5,NA,NA,TGTGCCAGCACCACAACCTGGGGGGGGGCGAGCGAGCAGTACTTC,CASTTTWGGASEQYF
TRBJ1-2,TRBV6-5,NA,once,TGTGCCAGCAGTTACTCATCCGGGAGTGACTACACCTTC,CASSYSSGSDYTF
TRBJ1-3,TRBV10-3,NA,NA,TGTGCCATCAGTGTAAATTTGGGTGGCATGGGAAACACCATATATTTT,CAISVNLGGMGNTIYF
TRBJ2-1,TRBV19,TRBD2,NA,TGTGCCAGTAGTCCTCGGGGGAGCGGGGCCGGGAATGAGCAGTTCTTC,CASSPRGSGAGNEQFF
TRBJ2-1,TRBV7-8,NA,NA,TGTGCCAGCAGCTCCTGGGGAAGCGGGCCCAACAATGAGCAGTTCTTC,CASSSWGSGPNNEQFF
TRBJ1-2,TRBV27,NA,NA,TGTGCCAGCAGTGTGACAGGCTTCGCCTATGGCTACACCTTC,CASSVTGFAYGYTF
TRBJ2-3,TRBV7-9,NA,NA,TGTGCCAGCAGCTTCGGGGCAGATACGCAGTATTTT,CASSFGADTQYF
TRBJ2-5,TRBV28,NA,NA,TGTGCCAGCAGTCCACAACACTACTCGCAAGAGACCCAGTACTTC,CASSPQHYSQETQYF
TRBJ1-1,TRBV20-1,NA,few,TGCAGTGCTAGAGATCATGCTTTCTTT,CSARDHAFF
TRBJ2-1,TRBV7-9,TRBD2,NA,TGTGCCAGCAGCTATCCTAGCGGCAATGAGCAGTTCTTC,CASSYPSGNEQFF
TRBJ1-2,TRBV5-4,NA,NA,TGTGCCTCAATGGGGGCGCAGGTTAGTGGCTACACCTTC,CASMGAQVSGYTF
TRBJ2-7,TRBV6-5,TRBD1,NA,TGTGCCAGCAGACCACTCCAGGGGGCGATCGAGCAGTACTTC,CASRPLQGAIEQYF
TRBJ2-3,TRBV29-1,TRBD1,NA,TGCAGCGTTGGCCCGACAGGGGGTTCAGATACGCAGTATTTT,CSVGPTGGSDTQYF
TRBJ1-2,TRBV5-8,NA,NA,TGTGCCAGCAGCCCCTCGCGTCGGGACTATGGCTACACCTTC,CASSPSRRDYGYTF
TRBJ1-1,TRBV27,NA,once,TGTGCCAGCAGTTTATACAGGAGCACTGAAGCTTTCTTT,CASSLYRSTEAFF
TRBJ2-1,TRBV7-9,NA,NA,TGTGCCAGCAGCTTAGTCAGGGTGGCTAATGAGCAGTTCTTC,CASSLVRVANEQFF
TRBJ2-1,TRBV27,TRBD2,NA,TGTGCCAGCAGTTTACTAGCGGACAACTACAATGAGCAGTTCTTC,CASSLLADNYNEQFF
TRBJ1-5,TRBV27,NA,NA,TGTGCCAGCAAGGGGGACGGATATAGCAATCAGCCCCAGCATTTT,CASKGDGYSNQPQHF
TRBJ2-3,TRBV7-8,NA,NA,TGTGCCAGCAGCTTAGAAGGAGCTAGCACAGATACGCAGTATTTT,CASSLEGASTDTQYF
TRBJ2-1,TRBV30,NA,NA,TGTGCCTGGAGTACACTTCGCCGAGGCAATGAGCAGTTCTTC,CAWSTLRRGNEQFF
TRBJ2-2,TRBV6-4,TRBD1,NA,TGTGCCAGAACAGGGACAGGGAGCACCGGGGAGCTGTTTTTT,CARTGTGSTGELFF
TRBJ2-7,TRBV28,TRBD2,NA,TGTGCCAGCAGTTCTAGCGGGAGAATCTACGAGCAGTACTTC,CASSSSGRIYEQYF
TRBJ1-1,TRBV29-1,NA,NA,TGCAGCGTAACTGCGGGATCCTGGGTCACTGAAGCTTTCTTT,CSVTAGSWVTEAFF
TRBJ2-5,TRBV29-1,NA,NA,TGCAGCGTTCTGGGGGGAGTCCTGTGGGAGACCCAGTACTTC,CSVLGGVLWETQYF
TRBJ2-1,TRBV29-1,TRBD2,NA,TGCAGCGCCCCTAGCGGGAGTTCCTACAATGAGCAGTTCTTC,CSAPSGSSYNEQFF
TRBJ2-1,TRBV14,NA,NA,TGTGCCAGCAGCCAGACTTACAATGAGCAGTTCTTC,CASSQTYNEQFF
TRBJ1-2,TRBV5-1,TRBD1,NA,TGCGCCAGCAGCACGACAGGGGTGGGCTATGGCTACACCTTC,CASSTTGVGYGYTF
TRBJ2-1,TRBV19,NA,NA,TGTGCCAGTAGTATCGGCCTTCACAATGAGCAGTTCTTC,CASSIGLHNEQFF
TRBJ1-5,TRBV30,NA,NA,TGTGCCTGGAGTGTATCGTCAGGGGCCGGGAGTCAGCCCCAGCATTTT,CAWSVSSGAGSQPQHF
TRBJ2-7,TRBV27,NA,NA,TGTGCCAGCAGTTTCGGCCGATCCTACGAGCAGTACTTC,CASSFGRSYEQYF
TRBJ2-7,TRBV9,NA,NA,TGTGCCAGCAGCGCCGACGGGACCTACGAGCAGTACTTC,CASSADGTYEQYF
TRBJ2-1,TRBV9,TRBD2,NA,TGTGCCAGCAGCGTAGATTTTCTAGCGGAGTACAATGAGCAGTTCTTC,CASSVDFLAEYNEQFF
TRBJ1-5,TRBV7-9,NA,NA,TGTGCCAGCAGCTGGGGGGATAGCAATCAGCCCCAGCATTTT,CASSWGDSNQPQHF
TRBJ1-5,TRBV4-2,TRBD1,NA,TGTGCCAGCAGCGTACCGGGACAGGGGGCTATTCCGCCCCAGCATTTT,CASSVPGQGAIPPQHF
TRBJ2-7,TRBV5-5,NA,NA,TGTGCCAGCAGCTTGACAGGCCGACTCCTAAACGAGCAGTACTTC,CASSLTGRLLNEQYF